This TCR beta chain appears in the sequencing data of a study of radiation and T cells in renal cell carcinoma. Study-level background: Nephrectomy followed 15 Gy stereotactic body radiation by 4 weeks. Study results and caveats: Baseline intratumoral clonotype presence is unknown without pretreatment biopsies.

The CDR3 runs 15 residues. The V gene's germline CDR1 is SGHKS and CDR2 YYEKEE (reference sequence). The junction had 2 bases not matched to a gene; V was cut back by 2 bases and J by 1 base. This sample's time point: blood 2 weeks post-SBRT. Indicated treatment: 15 Gy SBRT to primary tumor, nephrectomy 4 weeks later. The tumor was a clear cell renal cell carcinoma. Libraries were prepared by immunoSEQ multiplex PCR; TCRdb keeps only in-frame clonotypes and omits some of them. Of 100,000 to 150,000 clones in the sample, around 89% were seen once. Comment on this clone: Its specificity is not known.

The receptor was derived from a woman aged 70 to 79 with renal cell carcinoma. The specimen was blood, collected from a patient whose treatment included radiotherapy and nephrectomy. The rearrangement links TRBV5-5 to TRBJ2-1; TRBD1 matches 8 bases. The CDR3: CASSFQGASYNEQFF. Here the CDR3 DNA reads TGTGCCAGCAGCTTTCAGGGGGCTTCCTACAATGAGCAGTTCTTC.